A selection of T cell receptor beta chains follows, all from one sample in a study of T cells after yellow fever vaccination. Each CDR3 protein gets one entry after TCRdb re-called the 5' RACE reads with MiXCR. The sample contains around 50,000 distinct CDR3 sequences, less than 9% of which appear only once. This sample comprised CD8+ T cells sorted from PBMCs, obtained less than 18 days after the first yellow fever vaccination. Every receptor here comes from a man aged 18 to 35 who received the YFV17D yellow fever vaccine. CDR3s include the opening cysteine and the closing phenylalanine or tryptophan. D genes are given only for firm matches. Part of the rows lack a size; the others show once, few, many or a class for expanded clones.

>TRBV9|TRBD1|TRBJ2-7|many
CASSPRDRLAYEQYF
TGTGCCAGCAGCCCCCGGGACAGACTGGCCTACGAGCAGTACTTC
>TRBV7-6|.|TRBJ2-6|many
CASSLDVGARPSGANVLTF
TGTGCCAGCAGCTTAGATGTTGGCGCTCGCCCCTCTGGGGCCAACGTCCTGACTTTC
>TRBV9|TRBD2|TRBJ2-2|many
CASSPGGGELFF
TGTGCCAGCAGCCCGGGGGGAGGGGAGCTGTTTTTT
>TRBV6-5|.|TRBJ2-3|many
CASSTGWRDRTDTQYF
TGTGCCAGCAGTACGGGATGGAGGGATAGAACAGATACGCAGTATTTT
>TRBV15|.|TRBJ2-7|many
CATSPGHGYEQYF
TGTGCCACCAGCCCAGGACACGGGTACGAGCAGTACTTC
>TRBV6-1|TRBD1|TRBJ1-6|many
CASRRAGTGFNSPLHF
TGTGCCAGCAGGCGCGCGGGGACAGGGTTTAATTCACCCCTCCACTTT
>TRBV15|.|TRBJ2-1|.
CATSRGRGGNEQFF
TGTGCCACCAGCAGGGGCAGGGGCGGCAATGAGCAGTTCTTC
>TRBV27|TRBD2|TRBJ2-3|many
CASSRNGLAVPYTQYF
TGTGCCAGCAGTCGGAATGGACTAGCGGTCCCGTATACGCAGTATTTT
>TRBV6-2/TRBV6-3|.|TRBJ2-7|many
CASSYSPGEYYEQYF
TGTGCCAGCAGTTACTCGCCAGGAGAATACTACGAGCAGTACTTC
>TRBV5-1|.|TRBJ2-5|many
CASSVSPFQETQYF
TGCGCCAGCAGCGTTTCACCCTTCCAAGAGACCCAGTACTTC
>TRBV5-1|TRBD2|TRBJ2-1|many
CASASGGAYEQFF
TGCGCCAGCGCTAGCGGGGGGGCCTATGAGCAGTTCTTC
>TRBV7-9|.|TRBJ1-2|.
CASSRVGAYTF
TGTGCCAGCAGCAGGGTGGGGGCCTACACCTTC
>TRBV4-3|.|TRBJ2-6|medium-sized
CASSQGSSPSGANVLTF
TGCGCCAGCAGCCAAGGGTCCAGCCCCTCTGGGGCCAACGTCCTGACTTTC
>TRBV9|TRBD1|TRBJ2-7|many
CASSPRDRLFYEQYF
TGTGCCAGCAGCCCACGGGACAGGCTTTTCTACGAGCAGTACTTC
>TRBV5-1|TRBD2|TRBJ2-5|many
CASSLRGGSETQYF
TGCGCCAGCAGCTTGCGGGGGGGCTCTGAGACCCAGTACTTC
>TRBV7-9|.|TRBJ1-5|medium-sized
CASSSYEGGYSNQPQHF
TGTGCCAGCAGCAGTTACGAAGGGGGATATAGCAATCAGCCCCAGCATTTT
>TRBV5-1|.|TRBJ1-3|many
CASSLTADSGNTIYF
TGCGCCAGCAGCTTGACGGCGGACTCTGGAAACACCATATATTTT
>TRBV12-3/TRBV12-4|TRBD2|TRBJ2-1|many
CASSSVGRGDYNEQFF
TGTGCCAGCAGTTCCGTTGGGCGGGGGGACTACAATGAGCAGTTCTTC
>TRBV14|.|TRBJ2-1|many
CASSQVLREQFF
TGTGCCAGCAGCCAAGTACTTCGTGAGCAGTTCTTC
>TRBV7-2|TRBD2|TRBJ2-1|.
CASIPRLAGNELEQFF
TGTGCCAGCATCCCCAGACTAGCGGGTAATGAATTAGAGCAGTTCTTC
>TRBV7-7|TRBD2|TRBJ2-2|many
CATREGRYTGELFF
TGTGCCACCCGGGAGGGGAGGTACACCGGGGAGCTGTTTTTT
>TRBV28|TRBD2|TRBJ2-2|.
CASSFLAGGPGELFF
TGTGCCAGCAGTTTCCTAGCGGGGGGTCCCGGGGAGCTGTTTTTT
>TRBV5-4|TRBD2|TRBJ2-3|many
CASSLPSGSTDTQYF
TGTGCCAGCAGCTTGCCTAGCGGAAGCACAGATACGCAGTATTTT
>TRBV7-8|.|TRBJ1-6|.
CASSHTDANNSPLHF
TGTGCCAGCAGCCATACCGACGCGAATAATTCACCCCTCCACTTT
>TRBV4-1|.|TRBJ1-4|many
CASRRQGGKLFF
TGCGCCAGCAGACGTCAGGGCGGGAAACTGTTTTTT
>TRBV5-5|.|TRBJ2-7|many
CASSPDYEQYF
TGTGCCAGCAGCCCGGACTACGAGCAGTACTTC
>TRBV10-1|TRBD2|TRBJ2-7|many
CASSEAGRPYEQYF
TGCGCCAGCAGTGAAGCGGGGAGGCCCTACGAGCAGTACTTC
>TRBV5-1|.|TRBJ2-7|many
CASSWDTTGYEQYF
TGCGCCAGCAGCTGGGACACAACCGGCTACGAGCAGTACTTC
>TRBV5-1|.|TRBJ1-1|many
CASSQAWMLNTEAFF
TGCGCCAGCAGCCAGGCCTGGATGTTGAACACTGAAGCTTTCTTT
>TRBV4-3|.|TRBJ2-1|many
CASSQEVGDYNEQFF
TGCGCCAGCAGCCAAGAGGTTGGGGATTACAATGAGCAGTTCTTC
>TRBV10-3|.|TRBJ2-5|many
CAISEPTEIQETQYF
TGTGCCATCAGTGAGCCGACAGAGATACAAGAGACCCAGTACTTC
>TRBV20-1|.|TRBJ1-4|many
CSARTLQGTNEKLFF
TGCAGTGCTAGAACACTACAGGGAACTAATGAAAAACTGTTTTTT
>TRBV12-3/TRBV12-4|.|TRBJ2-1|many
CASSPTANNEQFF
TGTGCCAGCAGCCCGACAGCTAACAATGAGCAGTTCTTC
>TRBV20-1|TRBD1|TRBJ2-5|many
CSAPDRESALRETQYF
TGCAGTGCCCCCGACAGGGAATCGGCGTTAAGGGAGACCCAGTACTTC
>TRBV28|TRBD1|TRBJ2-5|many
CASGQGAQETQYF
TGTGCCAGCGGACAGGGGGCACAAGAGACCCAGTACTTC
>TRBV4-1|.|TRBJ2-1|many
CASSLLLAAYNEQFF
TGCGCCAGCAGCCTCCTCCTAGCCGCATACAATGAGCAGTTCTTC
>TRBV7-6|.|TRBJ2-2|many
CASSSGTNTGELFF
TGTGCCAGCAGCTCGGGGACTAACACCGGGGAGCTGTTTTTT
>TRBV3-1|TRBD2|TRBJ2-5|many
CASSDWDYLQDQYF
TGTGCCAGCAGCGATTGGGACTACTTGCAGGACCAGTACTTC
>TRBV4-1|.|TRBJ1-1|few
CASSPGSGFEAFF
TGCGCCAGCAGCCCAGGTTCGGGATTTGAAGCTTTCTTT
>TRBV24-1|.|TRBJ2-2|many
CATSDHTGDTGELFF
TGTGCCACCAGTGATCATACGGGGGACACCGGGGAGCTGTTTTTT
>TRBV2|TRBD1|TRBJ2-1|many
CASSVEQGSLYNEQFF
TGTGCCAGCAGTGTGGAACAGGGGTCCCTCTACAATGAGCAGTTCTTC